This is a list of T cell receptor beta chains from one sample in a study of blood T cell repertoires in COVID-19. Repertoires were generated with immunoSEQ multiplex PCR, while TCRdb's copy carries only in-frame clones and drops some. The table lists 200,000 to 300,000 clones, roughly 86% of them singletons. The sequenced sample was PBMCs or T cells enriched from blood (not recorded which). The receptors stem from a young woman who had recovered from COVID-19. CDR3s include the opening cysteine and the closing phenylalanine or tryptophan. D genes are given only for firm matches. A row's size may be missing; if present it is once, few, many or a size class.

size: .
V: TRBV27
J: TRBJ1-5
D: .
DNA: TGTGCCAGCAGCTCCGGGAGGTTTGGAGGGCCCCAGCATTTT
CDR3: CASSSGRFGGPQHF

size: .
V: TRBV7-2
J: TRBJ1-6
D: TRBD1
DNA: TGTGCCAGCAGCCATGGACAGGGTAATTCACCCCTCCACTTT
CDR3: CASSHGQGNSPLHF

size: .
V: TRBV18
J: TRBJ1-2
D: .
DNA: TGTGCCAGCTCACCACAGGTTACAGGGATACACTATGGCTACACCTTC
CDR3: CASSPQVTGIHYGYTF

size: .
V: TRBV5-4
J: TRBJ2-3
D: .
DNA: TGTGCCAGCAGCTCATACGCCAGGGAAGGGCCAGATACGCAGTATTTT
CDR3: CASSSYAREGPDTQYF

size: .
V: TRBV7-9
J: TRBJ2-2
D: TRBD2
DNA: TGTGCCAGCAGCCTAACTAGCGGGAACGACGGGGAGCTGTTTTTT
CDR3: CASSLTSGNDGELFF

size: once
V: TRBV5-6
J: TRBJ1-2
D: TRBD1
DNA: TGTGCCAGCACCCAGGGGGGCGCGGATGGCTACACCTTC
CDR3: CASTQGGADGYTF

size: .
V: TRBV12-5
J: TRBJ1-1
D: .
DNA: TGTGCTAGTGGTTTGGGGGCGCAGGATGAAGCTTTCTTT
CDR3: CASGLGAQDEAFF

size: .
V: TRBV7-9
J: TRBJ2-1
D: .
DNA: TGTGCCAGCAGCCCCGGGGGAGAGCAGTTCTTC
CDR3: CASSPGGEQFF

size: once
V: TRBV6-5
J: TRBJ1-1
D: .
DNA: TGTGCCAGCACTCCCGGGCAGGGTTGGTACACTGAAGCTTTCTTT
CDR3: CASTPGQGWYTEAFF

size: .
V: TRBV7-9
J: TRBJ1-1
D: .
DNA: TGTGCCAGCAGCTTAGCGGGAGTCGGGGCTGAAGCTTTCTTT
CDR3: CASSLAGVGAEAFF

size: .
V: TRBV14
J: TRBJ1-2
D: .
DNA: TGTGCCAGCAGCCAAGAATTGGGCAGGGTCTATGGCTACACCTTC
CDR3: CASSQELGRVYGYTF

size: once
V: TRBV10-3
J: TRBJ1-2
D: .
DNA: TGTGCCATCAGTGGGGGGGGTCCTGGCTACACCTTC
CDR3: CAISGGGPGYTF

size: once
V: TRBV5-6
J: TRBJ2-2
D: .
DNA: TGTGCCAGCAGCTTGGCGGGACTGGCGAACACCGGGGAGCTGTTTTTT
CDR3: CASSLAGLANTGELFF

size: .
V: TRBV14
J: TRBJ1-1
D: .
DNA: TGTGCCAGCAGCCAAGTAAGGACAAGTGAAGCTTTCTTT
CDR3: CASSQVRTSEAFF

size: .
V: TRBV5-1
J: TRBJ2-1
D: TRBD1
DNA: TGCGCCAGCAGCTTGTCCGGGACAGGGCTCAACAATGAGCAGTTCTTC
CDR3: CASSLSGTGLNNEQFF

size: .
V: TRBV19
J: TRBJ2-3
D: TRBD1
DNA: TGTGCCAGTAGTACTTGGACAGGGAGCACAGATACGCAGTATTTT
CDR3: CASSTWTGSTDTQYF

size: once
V: TRBV30
J: TRBJ1-2
D: .
DNA: TGTGCCTGGAGTTTCTTACCACAAGGCTACACCTTC
CDR3: CAWSFLPQGYTF

size: once
V: TRBV11-3
J: TRBJ2-5
D: .
DNA: TGTGCCAGCAGCTTATACAGGTTCTCGCAAGAGACCCAGTACTTC
CDR3: CASSLYRFSQETQYF

size: .
V: TRBV29-1
J: TRBJ2-7
D: .
DNA: TGCAGCGTTGGCGGGCCCGAAACTAAATACGAGCAGTACTTC
CDR3: CSVGGPETKYEQYF

size: .
V: TRBV10-2
J: TRBJ2-1
D: TRBD2
DNA: TGCGCCAGCAAATTGGGCGGGAGGGGGAATGAGCAGTTCTTC
CDR3: CASKLGGRGNEQFF

size: .
V: TRBV7-8
J: TRBJ1-5
D: .
DNA: TGTGCCAGCAGTCCAAACCGGGACTCCAATAGCAATCAGCCCCAGCATTTT
CDR3: CASSPNRDSNSNQPQHF

size: .
V: TRBV5-1
J: TRBJ2-1
D: TRBD1
DNA: TGCGCCAGCGCCAGACAGGGAACACCCAGTCCTGGGGCCTACAATGAGCAGTTCTTC
CDR3: CASARQGTPSPGAYNEQFF

size: .
V: TRBV5-4
J: TRBJ2-1
D: TRBD2
DNA: TGTGCCAGCAGCTTGGTTCTAGCGGGAGTGGGGGCCCCCTACAATGAGCAGTTCTTC
CDR3: CASSLVLAGVGAPYNEQFF

size: .
V: TRBV4-1
J: TRBJ1-1
D: TRBD1
DNA: TGCGCCAGCAGCCCCGCCCCAATGGGACAGACTAACACTGAAGCTTTCTTT
CDR3: CASSPAPMGQTNTEAFF

size: .
V: TRBV10-3
J: TRBJ2-7
D: .
DNA: TGTGCCACTTTTGACAGGAACTACGAGCAGTACTTC
CDR3: CATFDRNYEQYF

size: .
V: TRBV18
J: TRBJ1-4
D: TRBD1
DNA: TGTGCCAGCTCGACTCGGTCGGGACAGGGAAATGAAAAACTGTTTTTT
CDR3: CASSTRSGQGNEKLFF

size: .
V: TRBV9
J: TRBJ2-1
D: .
DNA: TGTGCCAGCAGCGTAGCTATGATGGCGGGCTCCTACAATGAGCAGTTCTTC
CDR3: CASSVAMMAGSYNEQFF

size: .
V: TRBV6-2/TRBV6-3
J: TRBJ2-7
D: .
DNA: TGTGCCAGCAGTTACTCGCTACCCTCCCAGCCAGGACACCACTTC
CDR3: CASSYSLPSQPGHHF

size: once
V: TRBV19
J: TRBJ1-2
D: TRBD1
DNA: TGTGCCAGTAGTACGGGACAGCACTATGGCTACACCTTC
CDR3: CASSTGQHYGYTF

size: .
V: TRBV7-2
J: TRBJ1-6
D: .
DNA: TGTGCCAGCAGCTTCGCGGGACTTAATTCACCCCTCCACTTT
CDR3: CASSFAGLNSPLHF

size: .
V: TRBV28
J: TRBJ2-5
D: TRBD1
DNA: TGTGCCAGCAGCCGCCCAGGGGGCAGGGAGACCCAGTACTTC
CDR3: CASSRPGGRETQYF

size: .
V: TRBV4-2
J: TRBJ2-2
D: .
DNA: TGTGCCAGCAGCCTCGAACACAGCACCGGGGAGCTGTTTTTT
CDR3: CASSLEHSTGELFF

size: .
V: TRBV29-1
J: TRBJ1-1
D: TRBD1
DNA: TGCAGCGTTCACCCCGACAGGGGAGCTTTCTTT
CDR3: CSVHPDRGAFF

size: .
V: TRBV19
J: TRBJ1-1
D: .
DNA: TGTGCCAGTAGTCAAGAGGTGGGCACTGAAGCTTTCTTT
CDR3: CASSQEVGTEAFF